Below are 16 T cell receptor beta chains sequenced from a single sample in a study of PD-1 blockade in classical Hodgkin lymphoma. Time point indicated: cycle 4 day 1 (C4D1), after less than 7 weeks of nivolumab. Autologous stem cell transplantation was followed by relapse in every patient, and brentuximab vedotin exposure varied. The protocol was immunoSEQ multiplex PCR, while the TCRdb copy is restricted to in-frame clones and leaves out a portion. Among fewer than 45,000 clones, 66% were seen once, and the ten largest hold 3% to 4%. The source material was peripheral blood mononuclear cells (PBMCs), sampled before the fourth cycle of nivolumab. Receptors originate from a human donor with classical Hodgkin lymphoma.

V and J are TRBV5-4 and TRBJ2-2; TRBD1 aligns across 7 bases. Trimming at V came to 0 bases and at J to 2 bases, leaving 7 bases not matched to a gene. The length of the CDR3 is 17 residues. Looked up from germline, CDR1 is SGHNT and CDR2 is YYREEE (reference sequence). Here the CDR3 DNA reads TGTGCCAGCAGCTTGGGTGGGACAGCGAAAAACACCGGGGAGCTGTTTTTT. Protein product: CASSLGGTAKNTGELFF. The full variable domain, with the rest looked up from reference TRBV5-4 and TRBJ2-2, is ETGVTQSPTHLIKTRGQQVTLRCSSQSGHNTVSWYQQALGQGPQFIFQYYREEENGRGNFPPRFSGLQFPNYSSELNVNALELDDSALYLCASSLGGTAKNTGELFFGEGSRLTVL.

This chain joins TRBV6-5 and TRBJ1-6; TRBD1 matches at 9 bases. Per the germline V gene, CDR1 is MNHEY and CDR2 is SVGAGI. After removal of 8 bases from V and 7 bases from J, the junction contained 6 bases not matched to a gene. The CDR3 consists of 14 residues. CDR3 in DNA: TGTGCCAGCGGGACAGGGAGTGGGAATTCACCCCTCCACTTT. It is translated as CASGTGSGNSPLHF.

The V gene is TRBV19, the J gene TRBJ2-5, with 9 bases lining up with TRBD2. Losses at the gene ends were 5 bases for V and 2 bases for J; bases not matched to a gene: 3. The CDR3 sequence is 14 residues long. Germline CDR1 and CDR2: LNHDA and SQIVND (reference sequence). This CDR3 reads CASSVLAGQETQYF. The CDR3 DNA reads as TGTGCCAGTAGTGTGCTAGCGGGACAAGAGACCCAGTACTTC.

The V call is TRBV29-1, the J call TRBJ1-2; D gene ambiguous. V lost 0 bases to trimming and J lost 3 bases, with 11 bases between them. The CDR3 totals 14 residues. Per germline, CDR1 SQVTM and CDR2 ANQGSEA. The CDR3, as DNA: TGCAGCGTTGAAGATCCTGTCACCTACTATGGCTACACCTTC. This gives the protein CSVEDPVTYYGYTF. Variable domain in full (rest from reference TRBV29-1 and TRBJ1-2): SAVISQKPSRDICQRGTSLTIQCQVDSQVTMMFWYRQQPGQSLTLIATANQGSEATYESGFVIDKFPISRPNLTFSTLTVSNMSPEDSSIYLCSVEDPVTYYGYTFGSGTRLTVV.

This clone came up a few times. The chain employs TRBV11-2 and TRBJ2-1, with TRBD2 identical over 9 bases. CDR3 length: 17 residues. Germline CDR1 SGHAT, CDR2 FQNNGV. After removal of 1 base from V and 3 bases from J, the junction contained 7 bases not matched to a gene. CDR3 DNA: TGTGCCAGCAGCTTAGTGGGGCGGGAGGGGCGCTACAATGAGCAGTTCTTC. Translated: CASSLVGREGRYNEQFF.

The genes are TRBV6-4 and TRBJ1-1; 7 bases line up with TRBD1. J lost 10 bases, V lost 5 bases, and 10 bases had no gene match. This CDR3 has 13 residues. Germline V gives CDR1 MRHNA, CDR2 SNTAGT. In nucleotides, the CDR3 is TGTGCCAGCAGTCAGCAGAGGGGGCAAGTAGCTTTCTTT. Protein: CASSQQRGQVAFF.

The chain couples TRBV28 to TRBJ1-5; 7 nucleotides line up with TRBD1. The CDR3 consists of 15 residues. Losses at the gene ends were 6 bases for V and 2 bases for J; bases not matched to a gene: 7. Germline lookup yields CDR1 MDHEN and CDR2 SYDVKM. The CDR3 protein is CASSLQGKRNQPQHF. The CDR3 DNA follows: TGTGCCAGCAGCTTACAGGGGAAACGCAATCAGCCCCAGCATTTT.

The chain has TRBV7-2 and TRBJ1-5; D uncertain. Germline-derived CDR1 and CDR2 are SGHTA and FQGNSA. With 1 base removed from V and 7 bases from J, the gap between germline ends came to 8 bases. The CDR3 totals 13 residues. The CDR3 sequence: CASSLGTEQPQHF. The CDR3 nucleotides read TGTGCCAGCAGCTTAGGTACTGAGCAGCCCCAGCATTTT.

The CDR3 DNA sequence: TGCGCCAGCGCCCTGGGGACAGGGGGCATTTATAATTCACCCCTCCACTTT. This encodes CASALGTGGIYNSPLHF. The chain is built from TRBV10-1 and TRBJ1-6; 12 bases line up with TRBD1. The CDR3 is made up of 17 amino acids. Germline-derived CDR1 and CDR2 are WNHNN and SYGVQD (reference sequence). The ends lost 8 bases at V and 4 bases at J; junction bases unmatched: 9.

This clone is classed as medium-sized. This chain connects TRBV28 to TRBJ1-5; possibly TRBD1 for D (5 bases). The CDR3 consists of 16 residues. Between the trimmed V and J ends, which lost 3 bases and 6 bases, there was a span of 18 bases. The V gene's germline CDR1 is MDHEN and CDR2 SYDVKM. CDR3 coding DNA: TGTGCCAGCAGTTTCAGGGCAACAGGATGGGTTCAGCCCCAGCATTTT. Translating gives CASSFRATGWVQPQHF. Together with reference TRBV28 and TRBJ1-5, the CDR3 gives the full variable domain: DVKVTQSSRYLVKRTGEKVFLECVQDMDHENMFWYRQDPGLGLRLIYFSYDVKMKEKGDIPEGYSVSREKKERFSLILESASTNQTSMYLCASSFRATGWVQPQHFGDGTRLSIL.

The chain uses TRBV5-1 and TRBJ2-3; 15 bases agree with TRBD2. V gave up 4 bases and J gave up 5 bases; unmatched junction bases: 5. Germline loops: CDR1 SGHRS, CDR2 YFSETQ. The CDR3 totals 16 residues. The CDR3 protein is CASSRTSGGAGDTQYF. The CDR3 DNA reads TGCGCCAGCAGCCGGACTAGCGGGGGGGCAGGAGATACGCAGTATTTT. Looking up the rest from reference TRBV5-1 and TRBJ2-3 gives the full variable domain: KAGVTQTPRYLIKTRGQQVTLSCSPISGHRSVSWYQQTPGQGLQFLFEYFSETQRNKGNFPGRFSGRQFSNSRSEMNVSTLELGDSALYLCASSRTSGGAGDTQYFGPGTRLTVL.

J is TRBJ2-3 and V is TRBV30; 8 bases are a match to TRBD2. The CDR3 covers 13 residues. Germline CDR1 and CDR2: GTSNPN and SVGIG (reference sequence). V lost 7 bases to trimming and J lost 4 bases; unmatched junction nucleotides: 7. This chain's CDR3 is CALSGSGADTQYF. CDR3 DNA sequence: TGTGCCTTGAGCGGGAGTGGGGCAGATACGCAGTATTTT. Drawing the rest from reference TRBV30 and TRBJ2-3, the complete variable domain is SQTIHQWPATLVQPVGSPLSLECTVEGTSNPNLYWYRQAAGRGLQLLFYSVGIGQISSEVPQNLSASRPQDRQFILSSKKLLLSDSGFYLCALSGSGADTQYFGPGTRLTVL.

This clone showed up just a few times. Other DNA sequences of this sample code for an identical CDR3. The chain combines TRBV6-5 with TRBJ2-5; D is perhaps TRBD2 (5 bases). The germline V and J ends were trimmed by 8 bases and 5 bases, with 12 bases remaining between them. Germline V lookup: CDR1 MNHEY, CDR2 SVGAGI. The CDR3 consists of 12 residues. This CDR3 is CASRGFGETQYF. The DNA of the CDR3 is TGTGCCAGCCGAGGGTTTGGGGAGACCCAGTACTTC.

The chain combines TRBV9 with TRBJ2-3; the D call may be TRBD1 or TRBD2 (6 bases each). Between the trimmed V and J ends, which lost 3 bases and 3 bases, there was a span of 14 bases. CDR3 length equals 15 residues. Germline loops: CDR1 SGDLS, CDR2 YYNGEE. The CDR3 nucleotides read TGTGCCAGCAGCGAGCGGCCGGGGGCGACAGATACGCAGTATTTT. The encoded protein is CASSERPGATDTQYF.

This sequence joins TRBV6-6 and TRBJ1-1; no definite D call. This CDR3 has 14 amino acids. CDR1 is MNHNY, CDR2 SVGAGI, per germline (reference sequence). Trimming removed 5 bases at V and 4 bases at J, with 14 bases between. The CDR3 protein is CASSTQLMVTEAFF. CDR3 in DNA: TGTGCCAGCAGTACTCAATTAATGGTCACTGAAGCTTTCTTT.

This clone has just a few counts. The J gene is TRBJ1-1, the V gene TRBV2; D is undetermined. There are 13 residues in the CDR3. The germline V gene has CDR1 SNHLY and CDR2 FYNNEI. V dropped 5 bases and J dropped 0 bases, with 7 bases sitting between them. The CDR3, as DNA: TGTGCCAGCAGTAACAGCCTGAACACTGAAGCTTTCTTT. Translation: CASSNSLNTEAFF.